A selection of T cell receptor beta chains follows, all from one sample in a study of T cell changes during pregnancy in multiple sclerosis. The table came from immunoSEQ multiplex PCR; TCRdb's copy has only in-frame clones and leaves some out. The sample has 70,000 to 100,000 clones; under 95% are singletons. The material was peripheral blood, obtained in the first trimester of pregnancy. Every receptor here comes from a female donor with multiple sclerosis, enrolled in a pregnancy study. Each CDR3 is given with its conserved first and last residue. D genes are given only for firm matches. Clone size is not always given. Where it is, it says once, few, many or a class for expanded clones.

size	V	J	D	DNA	CDR3
.	TRBV19	TRBJ2-7	TRBD2	TGTGCCAGTAGTATTTGGGAGAGCGGGAGAAACGAGCAGTACTTC	CASSIWESGRNEQYF
.	TRBV12-5	TRBJ2-1	.	TGTGCTAGTGGCTGGACTCCCTCCTTTCCCCATGAGCAGTTCTTC	CASGWTPSFPHEQFF
.	TRBV29-1	TRBJ1-4	.	TGCAGCGTTGAATCAGGGGACGGAGCAACTAATGAAAAACTGTTTTTT	CSVESGDGATNEKLFF
.	TRBV19	TRBJ1-4	TRBD1	TGTGCCAGTAGTTCCGGACAGGACCCTAATGAAAAACTGTTTTTT	CASSSGQDPNEKLFF
.	TRBV11-2	TRBJ2-2	TRBD2	TGTGCCAGCACCACGGTCGGAGCGGGGGTCGGGGAGCTGTTTTTT	CASTTVGAGVGELFF
.	TRBV27	TRBJ2-7	.	TGTGCCAGCAGTTTGGCAGGGAACTACGAGCAGTACTTC	CASSLAGNYEQYF
.	TRBV4-3	TRBJ2-5	TRBD2	TGCGCCAGCAGCCAAGACGTAGCGGGAGGCCAAGAGACCCAGTACTTC	CASSQDVAGGQETQYF
few	TRBV19	TRBJ2-7	TRBD1	TGTGCCAGCGTAAACCGGGACAGGGGGAACGAGCAGTACTTC	CASVNRDRGNEQYF
.	TRBV27	TRBJ1-5	.	TGTGCCAGCAGTTTGTCAAGCAATCAGCCCCAGCATTTT	CASSLSSNQPQHF
.	TRBV30	TRBJ2-1	.	TGTGCCTGGATCGGGTGGCTTCACAATGAGCAGTTCTTC	CAWIGWLHNEQFF
.	TRBV6-1	TRBJ1-5	.	TGTGCCAGCAGTGAAGAACACTATAGCAATCAGCCCCAGCATTTT	CASSEEHYSNQPQHF
.	TRBV19	TRBJ2-2	.	TGTGCCAGTAGTATAGCGGTACTGCTGGGGGGATGGGTCGGGGAGCTGTTTTTT	CASSIAVLLGGWVGELFF
.	TRBV30	TRBJ1-1	.	TGTGCCTGGATTGTCAGCGGGGAACTGGTAGCTTTCTTT	CAWIVSGELVAFF
.	TRBV10-2	TRBJ1-5	.	TGCGCCACCCTGGGAGGGTATAGCAATCAGCCCCAGCATTTT	CATLGGYSNQPQHF
once	TRBV9	TRBJ2-3	.	TGTGCCAGCAGCCTCTTCGGGACTGCCAACACAGATACGCAGTATTTT	CASSLFGTANTDTQYF
.	TRBV15	TRBJ1-1	.	TGTGCCACCAGCAGAGAACAGGGCCACACTGAAGCTTTCTTT	CATSREQGHTEAFF
.	TRBV7-2	TRBJ1-2	.	TGTGCCAGCAGCTTAAGCAAGACAGGCTCGGGTAGTGGCTACACCTTC	CASSLSKTGSGSGYTF
.	TRBV19	TRBJ2-5	TRBD1	TGTGCCAGTAGTACGGAGGGACAGGGTGGAAAGACCCAGTACTTC	CASSTEGQGGKTQYF
.	TRBV19	TRBJ1-5	.	TGTGCCAGTAGTATAGATGGAGGAAACAATCAGCCCCAGCATTTT	CASSIDGGNNQPQHF
.	TRBV6-1	TRBJ1-5	TRBD1	TGTGCCAGCAGTCAACAGGGGGTAAGCAATCAGCCCCAGCATTTT	CASSQQGVSNQPQHF
.	TRBV5-1	TRBJ2-3	.	TGCGCCAGCAGGCGACAGTTAACAGATACGCAGTATTTT	CASRRQLTDTQYF
.	TRBV2	TRBJ2-5	.	TGTGCCAGCCGCGGGCCTCAAGAGACCCAGTACTTC	CASRGPQETQYF
.	TRBV6-1	TRBJ2-7	TRBD1	TGTGCCAGCAGTGAACTGGACAGGGACGCCTACGAGCAGTACTTC	CASSELDRDAYEQYF